Following are 9 T cell receptor beta chains from one sample sequenced in a study of blood T cell repertoires in COVID-19. The method was immunoSEQ multiplex PCR; TCRdb's version includes in-frame clones alone and lacks a portion of them. The sample lists 130,000 to 150,000 clones, under 90% occurring once. The sequenced sample consisted of peripheral blood. The origin of the receptors is an elderly woman in a cohort sampled during active or convalescent COVID-19.

The rearrangement links TRBV6-6 to TRBJ1-1; 8 nucleotides match TRBD1. Germline V gene lookup returns CDR1 MNHNY and CDR2 SVGAGI (reference sequence). CDR3 size: 16 residues. The ends lost 2 bases at V and 1 base at J; junction bases unmatched: 6. For the CDR3, the DNA is TGTGCCAGCAGTTACCGGCGGGACAGGAAGAACACTGAAGCTTTCTTT. Its translation: CASSYRRDRKNTEAFF.

This clone was seen a single time. CDR3 sequence reads: CASSRRGGAYTGELFF. CDR3 nucleotide sequence: TGTGCCAGCAGCAGAAGGGGGGGCGCTTATACCGGGGAGCTGTTTTTT. The chain uses TRBV28 and TRBJ2-2; weak D call: TRBD2 (7 bases). Germline V gene sequence: CDR1 MDHEN, CDR2 SYDVKM. V lost 6 bases, J lost 5 bases, and 19 bases lay in between. This CDR3 comprises 16 residues.

DNA for the CDR3: TGTGCCAGCAGCCAAGTAGCGGGGGGGACCGTGTGGACCCAGTACTTC. This encodes CASSQVAGGTVWTQYF. This sequence joins TRBV3-1 (or the pseudogene TRBV3-2) and TRBJ2-5; 11 bases align to TRBD2. CDR1 and CDR2 (germline): LGHDT, YNNKEL (reference sequence). With V trimmed by 1 base and J by 7 bases, 8 bases remained unmatched. The CDR3 contains 16 residues.

This clone was detected once. The rearrangement links TRBV7-8 to TRBJ2-5; 9 nucleotides match TRBD2. The CDR3 contains 16 residues. Per germline, CDR1 SGHVS and CDR2 FQNEAQ. The V segment lost 5 bases and the J segment 3 bases; nucleotides outside the gene matches: 10. In nucleotides, the CDR3 is TGTGCCAGCAGCCCAAGGCGGCTAGCGGGGAAAGAGACCCAGTACTTC. Protein: CASSPRRLAGKETQYF.

The V gene is TRBV5-4, the J gene TRBJ2-5, with 9 positions matching TRBD1. The CDR3 loop spans 14 amino acids. Germline CDR1 reads SGHNT; CDR2 reads YYREEE (reference sequence). Losses at the gene ends were 0 bases for V and 5 bases for J; bases not matched to a gene: 2. This CDR3 is CASSLGGQGETQYF. DNA for the CDR3: TGTGCCAGCAGCTTGGGAGGACAGGGGGAGACCCAGTACTTC.

Only a few counts were recorded for this clone. The V call is TRBV18, the J call TRBJ1-2; D is possibly TRBD1 (6 bases). This CDR3 region has 15 residues. The germline gives CDR1 KGHSH, CDR2 LQKENI. The V and J ends lost 3 bases and 6 bases respectively, with 17 bases between them. The CDR3 loop reads CASSPTWGGEDGYTF. DNA of the CDR3: TGTGCCAGCTCACCGACTTGGGGGGGCGAGGATGGCTACACCTTC.

The chain couples TRBV14 to TRBJ2-7; D is unresolved. Trimming removed 1 base from V and 3 bases from J, with 13 bases in between. Germline V gene lookup returns CDR1 SGHDN and CDR2 FVKESK. CDR3 length: 15 amino acids. This CDR3 reads CASSQVSRPSYEQYF. Written as DNA, the CDR3 is TGTGCCAGCAGCCAAGTCAGCAGGCCCAGCTACGAGCAGTACTTC.

V and J are TRBV19 and TRBJ1-3; the D is unclear. The CDR3 has 14 amino acids. Germline CDR1 is LNHDA and CDR2 is SQIVND (reference sequence). Trimming stripped 7 bases from V and 4 bases from J, with 14 bases between. CDR3 region: CASNPPLRGNTIYF. In DNA, the CDR3 is TGTGCCAGTAACCCCCCTCTCAGAGGAAACACCATATATTTT.

This chain joins TRBV5-1 and TRBJ2-1, with 7 bases fitting TRBD1. The CDR3 runs 13 residues. The ends lost 5 bases at V and 5 bases at J; junction bases unmatched: 4. Germline V lookup: CDR1 SGHRS, CDR2 YFSETQ. CDR3 in amino acids: CASRGGQHNEQFF. The CDR3 DNA is TGCGCCAGCAGAGGGGGACAGCACAATGAGCAGTTCTTC.